These 28 T cell receptor beta chains came from one sample sequenced in a study of T cells in Graves' hyperthyroidism and ophthalmopathy. What was amplified from RNA transcripts were TCR beta CDR3 regions. The study used the HTBI primer set for a first-round RT-PCR of the TCR CDR3. Via MiXCR, TCRdb re-called the multiplex PCR reads, giving one row per CDR3 protein. The sample consists of tens of thousands of distinct CDR3 sequences, under 55% of them appearing once. The source material was blood. Receptors were obtained from a woman aged 25 to 39 with Graves' hyperthyroidism.

The chain couples TRBV28 to TRBJ1-2; no clear D gene. Looked up from germline, CDR1 is MDHEN and CDR2 is SYDVKM. The V end lost 1 base, the J end lost 6 bases, and 3 bases lay between the germline ends. The CDR3 loop spans 11 amino acids. This CDR3 reads CASSLYDGYTF. The DNA of the CDR3 is TGTGCCAGCAGTTTATACGATGGCTACACCTTC.

This clonotype was observed many times. This sequence joins TRBV7-2 and TRBJ1-2, with 9 bases aligning to TRBD1. This CDR3 contains 15 residues. CDR1 and CDR2 (germline): SGHTA, FQGNSA. V gave up 5 bases and J gave up 3 bases; unmatched junction bases: 7. The CDR3 sequence is CASSTRDRAHYGYTF. The CDR3 DNA follows: TGTGCCAGCAGCACCCGGGACAGGGCTCACTATGGCTACACCTTC.

This clonotype was found many times. The chain links TRBV7-9 to TRBJ1-1, with TRBD1 matching 7 bases. The CDR3 is made up of 16 amino acids. Germline trimming cut 5 bases from V and 6 bases from J; bases unmatched to any gene: 15. The germline V gene encodes CDR1 SEHNR and CDR2 FQNEAQ (reference sequence). CDR3 DNA: TGTGCCAGCAGCCCCAGCCTGGGACAGCTGGACGCTGAAGCTTTCTTT. Its protein is CASSPSLGQLDAEAFF.

This clonotype occurred many times. This chain links TRBV6-1 with TRBJ2-7; TRBD1 might be the D (6 bases). The V and J ends lost 0 bases and 3 bases respectively, with 9 bases between them. Germline CDR1 MNHNS, CDR2 SASEGT. The CDR3 has 14 residues. For the CDR3, the DNA is TGTGCCAGCAGTGAAGCGGGACAAGGCTACGAGCAGTACTTC. This codes for CASSEAGQGYEQYF.

This clonotype was observed at least ten times. The chain couples TRBV5-1 to TRBJ2-5; tentatively, D is TRBD2 (6 bases). Trimming shortened V by 7 bases and J by 2 bases, and 12 bases separated the two germline ends. Germline CDR1 SGHRS, CDR2 YFSETQ. The CDR3 has 13 residues. CDR3 region: CASHTGGQETQYF. CDR3 nucleotide sequence: TGCGCCAGCCACACCGGAGGGCAAGAGACCCAGTACTTC.

In this sample, this clonotype turned up many times. The chain joins TRBV20-1 to TRBJ2-7, with 16 bases lining up with TRBD2. Per the germline V gene, CDR1 is DFQATT and CDR2 is SNEGSKA (reference sequence). Trimming cost V 5 bases and J 9 bases; bases outside gene matches: 13. The CDR3 extends over 16 amino acids. Here the CDR3 DNA reads TGCAGTGCTCCTCCCCCGTGGGGGACTAGCGGGGGGGGGCAGTACTTC. It translates to CSAPPPWGTSGGGQYF.

The J gene is TRBJ2-7, the V gene TRBV20-1, with TRBD1 identical over 8 bases. Per germline, CDR1 DFQATT and CDR2 SNEGSKA (reference sequence). This CDR3 spans 13 amino acids. Trimming at V came to 1 base and at J to 5 bases, leaving 4 bases not matched to a gene. The CDR3 sequence is CSARGTGPNEQYF. The CDR3 bases are TGCAGTGCTAGAGGGACAGGGCCCAACGAGCAGTACTTC.

About this clonotype itself: The CDR3 does not end in the conserved phenylalanine or tryptophan, so this is likely a read error. It is unclear where the CDR3 begins or ends on the DNA, so no DNA is shown, and the CDR3 is as TCRdb lists it. This chain connects TRBV12-3 or TRBV12-4 to TRBJ1-3. The CDR3 is 8 residues long, counting both termini. The CDR3 region is CASSSTLA.

J is TRBJ1-2 and V is TRBV7-2; D possibly corresponds to TRBD1 (6 bases). With 3 bases removed from V and 8 bases from J, the gap between germline ends came to 16 bases. The CDR3 sequence is 14 residues long. CDR1 and CDR2 (germline): SGHTA, FQGNSA. The CDR3 reads CASSFGQSRGGYTF. DNA of the CDR3: TGTGCCAGCAGCTTTGGACAGTCTCGGGGGGGCTACACCTTC.

This clonotype occurred many times. This sequence joins TRBV30 and TRBJ2-5, with 11 bases identical to TRBD2. The germline CDR1 and CDR2 sequences are GTSNPN and SVGIG (reference sequence). The CDR3 is 15 residues long. Unmatched junction bases numbered 10, after V lost 5 bases and J lost 5 bases. CDR3 bases: TGTGCCTGGTCTATAGCGGGAGGGCCGTCGGAGACCCAGTACTTC. It specifies CAWSIAGGPSETQYF.

This clonotype has at least ten counts. The chain joins TRBV28 to TRBJ2-7, with D uncertain. V gave up 4 bases and J gave up 3 bases, with 7 bases separating them. From germline, CDR1 is MDHEN and CDR2 SYDVKM. The CDR3 covers 12 residues. CDR3 in amino acids: CASSSRRYEQYF. DNA for the CDR3: TGTGCCAGCAGTTCCCGGCGCTACGAGCAGTACTTC.

In this sample, this clonotype is medium-sized. This chain uses TRBV19 with TRBJ2-7, with TRBD1 matching 7 bases. Germline assignment: CDR1 LNHDA and CDR2 SQIVND (reference sequence). This CDR3 has 13 residues. V lost 7 bases to trimming and J lost 0 bases; unmatched junction nucleotides: 3. CDR3 region: CASKGTVSYEQYF. The CDR3 DNA reads TGTGCCAGTAAAGGGACAGTCTCCTACGAGCAGTACTTC.

Worth noting for this clonotype: Germline and junction disagree at one end, which may indicate a read error. The V call is TRBV7-9, the J call TRBJ2-5, with D perhaps matching TRBD1 (5 bases). Per germline, CDR1 SEHNR and CDR2 FQNEAQ (reference sequence). CDR3 length: 15 amino acids. CDR3 residues: CASSLALGAQEIQDF. The DNA for the CDR3 is TGTGCCAGCAGCTTAGCGCTAGGGGCCCAAGAGATCCAGGACTTC.

This clonotype has a count of ten or more. The rearrangement uses TRBV20-1 and TRBJ2-1, with 11 bases fitting TRBD2. Trimming at V came to 1 base and at J to 4 bases, leaving 6 bases not matched to a gene. From germline, CDR1 is DFQATT and CDR2 SNEGSKA (reference sequence). The CDR3 is made up of 16 amino acids. CDR3 region: CSARGWGLAVYNEQFF. CDR3 DNA: TGCAGTGCTAGAGGGTGGGGACTAGCGGTATACAATGAGCAGTTCTTC.

This clonotype showed up many times. The gene calls are TRBV27 and TRBJ1-1, with 7 bases fitting TRBD1. Unmatched junction bases numbered 4, after V lost 2 bases and J lost 4 bases. CDR3 length: 14 residues. Germline V gene data show CDR1 as MNHEY and CDR2 as SMNVEV (reference sequence). The CDR3 DNA reads as TGTGCCAGCAGTTTAGTGACAGGGAGCACTGAAGCTTTCTTT. As protein: CASSLVTGSTEAFF.

This clonotype was counted many times. The rearrangement links TRBV3-1 to TRBJ2-1; the match to TRBD2 covers 9 bases. CDR3 length: 14 amino acids. Looked up from germline, CDR1 is LGHDT and CDR2 is YNNKEL (reference sequence). The V segment lost 4 bases and the J segment 7 bases; nucleotides outside the gene matches: 5. The CDR3 loop is CASSLSAGGNEQFF. The CDR3 region has the DNA TGTGCCAGCAGCCTGTCGGCGGGGGGGAATGAGCAGTTCTTC.

This rearrangement joins TRBV19 to TRBJ2-3; unclear D gene. CDR3 length: 13 residues. Trimming pared 5 bases from V and 5 bases from J, leaving 11 bases between. Germline V lookup: CDR1 LNHDA, CDR2 SQIVND (reference sequence). The CDR3 DNA sequence: TGTGCCAGTAGTCCCAACTGGAGAGATACGCAGTATTTT. Amino acid sequence: CASSPNWRDTQYF.

The chain joins TRBV10-3 to TRBJ2-7; D possibly uses TRBD1 or TRBD2 (6 bases each). Germline CDR1 and CDR2: ENHRY and SYGVKD. This CDR3 contains 14 residues. The V end lost 6 bases, the J end lost 0 bases, and 12 bases lay between the germline ends. The DNA of the CDR3 is TGTGCCATCAGGCCGGGGGCAGGCTCCTACGAGCAGTACTTC. Amino acid sequence: CAIRPGAGSYEQYF.

On this clonotype itself: This clone may be a read error of a much larger clone one base away. This chain joins TRBV20-1 and TRBJ2-4; 10 positions agree with TRBD2. Germline V gene data show CDR1 as DFQATT and CDR2 as SNEGSKA (reference sequence). The CDR3 totals 14 residues. The CDR3, as DNA: TGCGGTGCTAGTCTAGCGGGGGCCGAAAACATTCAGTACTTC. Its translation is CGASLAGAENIQYF.

The count of this clonotype is one. This sequence joins TRBV9 and TRBJ2-3; TRBD2 matches at 9 bases. Germline CDR1 is SGDLS and CDR2 is YYNGEE. The CDR3 runs 15 residues. V lost 0 bases and J lost 3; bases outside the gene matches: 2. Here the CDR3 DNA reads TGTGCCAGCAGCGTAGATAGCGGGAGAACAGATACGCAGTATTTT. The encoded protein is CASSVDSGRTDTQYF.

In its sample, this clonotype was seen many times. The genes are TRBV30 and TRBJ2-2, with D maybe TRBD2 (5 bases). Germline CDR1 is GTSNPN and CDR2 is SVGIG (reference sequence). The CDR3 is made up of 13 amino acids. Trimming cost V 8 bases and J 6 bases, with 16 bases left between them. CDR3 region: CANKPQRAGELFF. CDR3 coding DNA: TGTGCCAACAAACCGCAGAGGGCCGGGGAGCTGTTTTTT. The entire variable domain, with the rest obtained from reference TRBV30 and TRBJ2-2, is as follows: SQTIHQWPATLVQPVGSPLSLECTVEGTSNPNLYWYRQAAGRGLQLLFYSVGIGQISSEVPQNLSASRPQDRQFILSSKKLLLSDSGFYLCANKPQRAGELFFGEGSRLTVL.

Points on this clonotype: The CDR3 end shows no conserved phenylalanine or tryptophan, and so a read error is likely. This rearrangement joins TRBV7-8 to TRBJ2-1, with D possibly being TRBD1 or TRBD2 (5 bases each). The germline gives CDR1 SGHVS, CDR2 FQNEAQ. Between the trimmed V and J ends, which lost 1 base and 6 bases, there was a span of 16 bases. The CDR3 has 16 residues. CDR3 DNA sequence: TGTGCCAGCAGCTTAGGACCAGGGAGAGGCTGCAATGAGCAGTTCTCC. Its translation: CASSLGPGRGCNEQFS.

This clonotype was observed many times. CDR3 coding DNA: TGTGCCAGCAGTGTCGGGCAAGCTTTCTTT. Protein product: CASSVGQAFF. V is TRBV6-1 and J is TRBJ1-1; D unresolved. The germline V gene encodes CDR1 MNHNS and CDR2 SASEGT. This CDR3 spans 10 amino acids. V lost 4 bases to trimming and J lost 9 bases, with 6 bases between them.

Only a few counts were recorded for this clonotype. The CDR3 reads CASSLSAENIQYF. CDR3 nucleotide sequence: TGTGCCAGCAGTTTGAGCGCGGAAAACATTCAGTACTTC. The chain recombines TRBV27 with TRBJ2-4; D remains ambiguous. There are 13 residues in the CDR3. Looked up from germline, CDR1 is MNHEY and CDR2 is SMNVEV (reference sequence). V shed 3 bases and J shed 5 bases, with 8 bases lying between them.

The V and J genes are TRBV10-3 and TRBJ1-1, with a tentative D call TRBD1 (6 bases). The CDR3 runs 14 residues. Trimming pared 6 bases from V and 5 bases from J, leaving 16 bases between. Germline CDR1 and CDR2: ENHRY and SYGVKD. The CDR3 DNA reads as TGTGCCATCAGGGCCGGGACATCTAGGACTGAAGCTTTCTTT. Its translation is CAIRAGTSRTEAFF.

This clonotype was recorded at least ten times. The chain joins TRBV27 to TRBJ1-5; possible D gene TRBD1, 6 bases. This CDR3 is built from 14 residues. Trimming shortened V by 6 bases and J by 8 bases, and 17 bases separated the two germline ends. Per the germline V gene, CDR1 is MNHEY and CDR2 is SMNVEV (reference sequence). The CDR3 DNA is TGTGCCAGCAGCGGGACACGGGGTCCGGAGCCCCAGCATTTT. The encoded protein is CASSGTRGPEPQHF.

Judged by abundance, this clonotype is medium-sized. This chain links TRBV20-1 with TRBJ1-5; D remains ambiguous. The CDR3 length is 13 residues. Looked up from germline, CDR1 is DFQATT and CDR2 is SNEGSKA (reference sequence). V shed 1 base and J shed 4 bases, with 8 bases lying between them. This CDR3 is CSARVLDNQPQHF. CDR3 nucleotides: TGCAGTGCTAGAGTCCTGGATAATCAGCCCCAGCATTTT.

Comments on this clonotype: This CDR3 is missing its conserved last phenylalanine or tryptophan, likely due to a read error. The J gene is TRBJ2-1, the V gene TRBV7-9; 10 bases line up with TRBD1. Germline V CDR1 and CDR2: SEHNR, FQNEAQ (reference sequence). This CDR3 has 15 amino acids. The V segment lost 5 bases and the J segment 7 bases; nucleotides outside the gene matches: 8. CDR3 sequence reads: CASSRGTGDINEQFY. CDR3 in DNA: TGTGCCAGCAGCCGAGGGACAGGGGATATTAATGAGCAGTTCTAC.